This TCR beta chain was retrieved from a study of identical twins. Study-wide results and limits: Out-of-frame beta chain sequences displayed weaker excess sharing between twins.

With regard to this clonotype: Antigen specificity is unknown.

A single record per CDR3 protein comes from TCRdb applying MiXCR to the 5' RACE reads. The repertoire holds a few hundred thousand distinct CDR3 sequences, with 20% to 25% as singletons. The CDR3 consists of 11 residues. Germline V CDR1 and CDR2: SQVTM, ANQGSEA. V was pared by 6 bases and J by 8 bases, with 13 bases between. The same sample was also studied in work on T cells expressing NK-cell markers. That publication notes: Each TCR beta repertoire originated in sorted T cells that were CD3+CD56+NKG2C+, CD3+CD56+NKG2C- or CD3+CD56-NKG2C+. Dominant NKG2C+ clonotype frequencies of roughly 1.0-7.0% of CD8+ T cells were measured in about six donors. Several of the donors also had these clonotypes leading their CD3+CD56-NKG2C+ fraction.

Sequenced material: CD4+ T cells sorted from blood. This TCR derives from a woman aged 18-29 years in good health. The rearrangement uses TRBV29-1 and TRBJ1-2, with a possible D match to TRBD1 (5 bases). DNA for the CDR3: TGCAGCGTCTTAGACAGCAGGGGCTACACCTTC. Protein sequence: CSVLDSRGYTF. The complete variable domain, with remaining parts taken from reference TRBV29-1 and TRBJ1-2, reads SAVISQKPSRDICQRGTSLTIQCQVDSQVTMMFWYRQQPGQSLTLIATANQGSEATYESGFVIDKFPISRPNLTFSTLTVSNMSPEDSSIYLCSVLDSRGYTFGSGTRLTVV.